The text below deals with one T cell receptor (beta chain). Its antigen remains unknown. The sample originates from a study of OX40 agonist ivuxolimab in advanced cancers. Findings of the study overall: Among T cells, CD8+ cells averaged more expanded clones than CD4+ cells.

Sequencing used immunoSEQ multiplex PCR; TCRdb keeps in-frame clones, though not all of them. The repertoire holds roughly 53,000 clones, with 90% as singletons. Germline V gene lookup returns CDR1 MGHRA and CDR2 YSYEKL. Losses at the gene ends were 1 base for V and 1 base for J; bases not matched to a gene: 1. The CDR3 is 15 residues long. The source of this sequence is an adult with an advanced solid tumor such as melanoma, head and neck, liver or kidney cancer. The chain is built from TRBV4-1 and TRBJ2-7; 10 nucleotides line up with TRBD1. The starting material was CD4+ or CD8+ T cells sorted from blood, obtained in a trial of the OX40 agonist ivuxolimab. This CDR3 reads CASSQGQGASYEQYF. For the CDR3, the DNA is TGCGCCAGCAGCCAAGGACAGGGGGCATCCTACGAGCAGTACTTC.